The 31 T cell receptor beta chains presented below share a single source sample, sequenced in a study of OX40 agonist ivuxolimab in advanced cancers. Repertoires were generated with immunoSEQ multiplex PCR, while TCRdb's copy carries only in-frame clones and drops some. This sample carries approximately 52,000 clones, 65% to 85% of them seen once, and the ten largest clones take about 1.2%. This specimen was CD4+ or CD8+ T cells sorted from blood, taken in a trial of the OX40 agonist ivuxolimab. Receptor source: an adult with an advanced solid tumor such as melanoma, head and neck, liver or kidney cancer.

The chain links TRBV4-1 to TRBJ1-5; D is ambiguous. Per the germline V gene, CDR1 is MGHRA and CDR2 is YSYEKL. This CDR3 is 16 amino acids long. The ends were cut back, 4 bases at V and 2 bases at J, with 15 bases in the middle. The DNA for the CDR3 is TGCGCCAGCAGCCCCCGGGCCATTACGGGCAATCAGCCCCAGCATTTT. Protein product: CASSPRAITGNQPQHF.

This chain connects TRBV2 to TRBJ1-5; 10 bases are shared with TRBD1. V shed 7 bases, J shed 3 bases, and the junction held 6 bases outside the gene matches. This CDR3 contains 15 residues. From germline, CDR1 is SNHLY and CDR2 FYNNEI. In nucleotides, the CDR3 is TGTGCCAGCAAACGGACAGGGGGTTCCAATCAGCCCCAGCATTTT. It translates to CASKRTGGSNQPQHF.

V and J are TRBV18 and TRBJ2-7, with TRBD1 matching over 10 bases. CDR1 is KGHSH, CDR2 LQKENI, per germline. The ends lost 7 bases at V and 4 bases at J; junction bases unmatched: 4. The CDR3 extends over 13 amino acids. CDR3 nucleotide sequence: TGTGCCAGCTTACCGGGACAGGGGTACGAGCAGTACTTC. Protein product: CASLPGQGYEQYF. The whole variable domain, filled in from reference TRBV18 and TRBJ2-7, reads NAGVMQNPRHLVRRRGQEARLRCSPMKGHSHVYWYRQLPEEGLKFMVYLQKENIIDESGMPKERFSAEFPKEGPSILRIQQVVRGDSAAYFCASLPGQGYEQYFGPGTRLTVT.

The chain links TRBV4-3 to TRBJ2-4, with 8 nucleotides matching TRBD2. The CDR3 is 15 amino acids. CDR1 is LGHNA and CDR2 is YSLEER in the germline V gene. V gave up 4 bases and J gave up 7 bases; unmatched junction bases: 9. Here the CDR3 DNA reads TGCGCCAGCAGCCCCGCCGGGACGGGGGGGAACATTCAGTACTTC. This gives the protein CASSPAGTGGNIQYF.

The chain uses TRBV7-8 and TRBJ1-5; D unclear. The CDR3 is made up of 15 amino acids. Germline values: CDR1 SGHVS, CDR2 FQNEAQ. Trimming took 5 bases from V and 1 from J, leaving 12 bases between them. This chain's CDR3 is CASSRGSVSNQPQHF. CDR3 in DNA: TGTGCCAGCAGCCGAGGGAGCGTGAGCAATCAGCCCCAGCATTTT.

The rearrangement uses TRBV4-1 and TRBJ2-7; the D is unclear. CDR1 is MGHRA and CDR2 is YSYEKL in the germline V gene. CDR3 length: 15 residues. Trimming removed 1 base at V and 3 bases at J, with 13 bases between. The DNA of the CDR3 is TGCGCCAGCAGCCAAGGGCCCACGGGTGGCTACGAGCAGTACTTC. It yields the protein CASSQGPTGGYEQYF.

The rearrangement links TRBV7-9 to TRBJ2-3, with D perhaps assigned TRBD1 or TRBD2 (7 bases each). Germline CDR1 SEHNR, CDR2 FQNEAQ (reference sequence). Trimming took 5 bases from V and 2 from J, leaving 20 bases between them. The CDR3 consists of 17 residues. The CDR3 DNA reads TGTGCCAGCAGCCCCAGGGGGGGCCGGATAGTCACAGATACGCAGTATTTT. Translated: CASSPRGGRIVTDTQYF.

The CDR3, as DNA: TGTGCCACCAGCAGAGACCCGCGGGGGGGAGGGGAGACCCAGTACTTC. This translates into CATSRDPRGGGETQYF. The V gene is TRBV15, the J gene TRBJ2-5; 9 bases match TRBD2. CDR1 LNHNV and CDR2 YYDKDF come from the germline V gene (reference sequence). V was clipped by 0 bases and J by 5 bases; unmatched bases: 7. CDR3 length: 16 residues. Looking up the rest from reference TRBV15 and TRBJ2-5 gives the full variable domain: DAMVIQNPRYQVTQFGKPVTLSCSQTLNHNVMYWYQQKSSQAPKLLFHYYDKDFNNEADTPDNFQSRRPNTSFCFLDIRSPGLGDTAMYLCATSRDPRGGGETQYFGPGTRLLVL.

The rearrangement joins TRBV5-1 to TRBJ2-1; 8 bases align to TRBD2. This CDR3 is 14 amino acids long. V trimming: 3 bases; J trimming: 3 bases; junction bases outside the gene matches: 2. Germline V CDR1 and CDR2: SGHRS, YFSETQ. The DNA of the CDR3 is TGCGCCAGCAGCTCTGGGACTAGCTACAATGAGCAGTTCTTC. Its protein product is CASSSGTSYNEQFF.

This clone was detected only once. V gene TRBV2 combines with J gene TRBJ1-2; 9 nucleotides line up with TRBD1. Germline V gene lookup returns CDR1 SNHLY and CDR2 FYNNEI. The trim removed 8 bases at V and 4 bases at J, leaving 8 bases unmatched. There are 14 residues in the CDR3. The CDR3 DNA sequence: TGTGCCAGCGACACCGGACAGGGGACCTATGGCTACACCTTC. This codes for CASDTGQGTYGYTF.

The table lists this clone with a few counts. The rearrangement uses TRBV18 and TRBJ2-3; the D is unclear. The length of the CDR3 is 12 residues. Germline CDR1 reads KGHSH; CDR2 reads LQKENI. Trimming removed 2 bases from V and 4 bases from J, with 4 bases in between. This CDR3 reads CASSPGADTQYF. In DNA form, the CDR3 reads TGTGCCAGCTCACCAGGCGCAGATACGCAGTATTTT.

The J gene is TRBJ2-5, the V gene TRBV5-4; 8 nucleotides match TRBD1. V trimming: 0 bases; J trimming: 1 base; junction bases outside the gene matches: 2. Germline V gives CDR1 SGHNT, CDR2 YYREEE (reference sequence). This CDR3 contains 15 residues. In nucleotides, the CDR3 is TGTGCCAGCAGCTTGGGGACAGGGCCCCAAGAGACCCAGTACTTC. It translates to CASSLGTGPQETQYF.

The chain combines TRBV7-2 with TRBJ2-3, with 13 positions matching TRBD2. The CDR3 extends over 17 amino acids. Per the germline V gene, CDR1 is SGHTA and CDR2 is FQGNSA. The V segment lost 5 bases and the J segment 7 bases; nucleotides outside the gene matches: 12. The CDR3 DNA sequence: TGTGCCAGCAGCCTAACTAGCGGGGGGGATGGGTCACATACGCAGTATTTT. Translated: CASSLTSGGDGSHTQYF.

This chain uses TRBV7-2 with TRBJ2-2, with D possibly TRBD1 on 5 matching bases. The V and J ends lost 5 bases and 2 bases respectively, with 15 bases between them. The germline V gene encodes CDR1 SGHTA and CDR2 FQGNSA. CDR3 length: 16 residues. The CDR3 is CASSTRQKFNTGELFF. CDR3 coding DNA: TGTGCCAGCAGCACGCGACAGAAATTCAACACCGGGGAGCTGTTTTTT.

This rearrangement joins TRBV19 to TRBJ2-3, with 12 bases matching TRBD2. The CDR3 covers 14 residues. Germline V gene data show CDR1 as LNHDA and CDR2 as SQIVND (reference sequence). Germline trimming cut 9 bases from V and 4 bases from J; bases unmatched to any gene: 5. CDR3 loop: CASRLAGAPDTQYF. The CDR3 DNA is TGTGCCAGCAGACTAGCGGGGGCCCCAGATACGCAGTATTTT.

The chain combines TRBV7-9 with TRBJ2-5; no clear D. This CDR3 spans 17 amino acids. In germline, CDR1 is SEHNR, CDR2 FQNEAQ (reference sequence). Trimming took 1 base from V and 0 from J, leaving 15 bases between them. In DNA form, the CDR3 reads TGTGCCAGCAGCTTAGTGAGCCAGACCGTGTACCAAGAGACCCAGTACTTC. This translates into CASSLVSQTVYQETQYF.

This chain connects TRBV5-4 to TRBJ2-7; TRBD1 matches at 7 bases. The V gene's germline CDR1 is SGHNT and CDR2 YYREEE (reference sequence). The CDR3 covers 15 residues. Losses at the gene ends were 4 bases for V and 3 bases for J; bases not matched to a gene: 10. Here the CDR3 DNA reads TGTGCCAGCAGCCGACCCGGGACAGCTTACTACGAGCAGTACTTC. It translates to CASSRPGTAYYEQYF. Combining the CDR3 with reference TRBV5-4 and TRBJ2-7 gives the whole variable domain ETGVTQSPTHLIKTRGQQVTLRCSSQSGHNTVSWYQQALGQGPQFIFQYYREEENGRGNFPPRFSGLQFPNYSSELNVNALELDDSALYLCASSRPGTAYYEQYFGPGTRLTVT.

This clone was detected only once. The V and J genes are TRBV19 and TRBJ2-6, with 10 bases that match TRBD1. Trimming cost V 8 bases and J 0 bases; bases outside gene matches: 4. Germline V lookup: CDR1 LNHDA, CDR2 SQIVND (reference sequence). The CDR3 is made up of 16 amino acids. The CDR3 loop reads CASRDRGFSGANVLTF. The CDR3 DNA reads as TGTGCCAGTCGGGACAGGGGCTTCTCTGGGGCCAACGTCCTGACTTTC. The full variable domain, its missing parts supplied by reference TRBV19 and TRBJ2-6, is DGGITQSPKYLFRKEGQNVTLSCEQNLNHDAMYWYRQDPGQGLRLIYYSQIVNDFQKGDIAEGYSVSREKKESFPLTVTSAQKNPTAFYLCASRDRGFSGANVLTFGAGSRLTVL.

With respect to this clone: In the same sample, other DNA sequences code for this CDR3. The CDR3 spells CASSPETGAGNTIYF. The CDR3 nucleotides are TGTGCCAGCTCACCTGAGACAGGGGCTGGAAACACCATATATTTT. This chain joins TRBV18 and TRBJ1-3; 8 bases fit TRBD1. Germline V gives CDR1 KGHSH, CDR2 LQKENI. The trim removed 3 bases at V and 2 bases at J, leaving 3 bases unmatched. The CDR3 totals 15 residues. Looking up the rest from reference TRBV18 and TRBJ1-3 gives the full variable domain: NAGVMQNPRHLVRRRGQEARLRCSPMKGHSHVYWYRQLPEEGLKFMVYLQKENIIDESGMPKERFSAEFPKEGPSILRIQQVVRGDSAAYFCASSPETGAGNTIYFGEGSWLTVV.

Points on this clone: This same CDR3 is encoded by further DNA sequences in the sample. The genes are TRBV5-4 and TRBJ2-7; possibly TRBD1 for D (5 bases). V lost 0 bases to trimming and J lost 4 bases, with 11 bases between them. Germline V gene data show CDR1 as SGHNT and CDR2 as YYREEE (reference sequence). The CDR3 has 14 amino acids. As DNA, the CDR3 is TGTGCCAGCAGCTTGGACAGGTCAGGATACGAGCAGTACTTC. It yields the protein CASSLDRSGYEQYF.

The V call is TRBV18, the J call TRBJ1-6, with 8 bases identical to TRBD1. After removal of 2 bases from V and 2 bases from J, the junction contained 5 bases not matched to a gene. This CDR3 has 17 amino acids. CDR1 and CDR2 (germline): KGHSH, LQKENI. The CDR3 sequence: CASSPSTQGAYNSPLHF. CDR3 in DNA: TGTGCCAGCTCACCATCAACACAGGGGGCCTATAATTCACCCCTCCACTTT.

The chain couples TRBV9 to TRBJ1-2, with a weak D call TRBD1 (5 bases). The CDR3 runs to 14 residues. V lost 3 bases to trimming and J lost 2 bases, with 11 bases between them. Looked up from germline, CDR1 is SGDLS and CDR2 is YYNGEE. In DNA, the CDR3 is TGTGCCAGCAGCGGGGCGACAGCAAACTATGGCTACACCTTC. It codes for CASSGATANYGYTF.

The chain carries TRBV5-8 and TRBJ2-7, with D perhaps assigned TRBD1 or TRBD2 (6 bases each). The CDR3 length is 14 residues. The V end lost 4 bases, the J end lost 4 bases, and 15 bases lay between the germline ends. From germline, CDR1 is SGHTS and CDR2 YDEGEE. CDR3 DNA sequence: TGTGCCAGCAGCGCGTGGGGGGCGCCTTACGAGCAGTACTTC. It codes for CASSAWGAPYEQYF.

The chain employs TRBV9 and TRBJ2-1, with a possible D match to TRBD1 (5 bases). This CDR3 spans 13 amino acids. The germline gives CDR1 SGDLS, CDR2 YYNGEE. Trimming cost V 3 bases and J 9 bases, with 13 bases left between them. This chain's CDR3 is CASSGGGLGEQFF. The CDR3 DNA sequence: TGTGCCAGCAGCGGGGGCGGATTGGGTGAGCAGTTCTTC.

The chain couples TRBV14 to TRBJ1-1; the D is unclear. Germline CDR1 is SGHDN and CDR2 is FVKESK. Trimming removed 5 bases from V and 6 bases from J, with 10 bases in between. The CDR3 runs 12 residues. The CDR3 coding sequence is TGTGCCAGCAGCTCCCAAATGGCTGAAGCTTTCTTT. This translates into CASSSQMAEAFF.

The rearrangement links TRBV5-5 to TRBJ2-5; 8 positions agree with TRBD2. The V gene end was trimmed by 6 bases and the J gene end by 11 bases; junction bases not matched to a gene: 18. The CDR3 sequence is 15 residues long. Germline-derived CDR1 and CDR2 are SGHKS and YYEKEE (reference sequence). The CDR3 DNA reads as TGTGCCAGCACCTATTGGGCCGGGACTAGTGGAGAGCAGTACTTC. As protein: CASTYWAGTSGEQYF.

This chain links TRBV4-3 with TRBJ2-7; D possibly corresponds to TRBD2 (7 bases). Germline V CDR1 and CDR2: LGHNA, YSLEER. The CDR3 has 15 amino acids. The V and J ends lost 1 base and 3 bases respectively, with 13 bases between them. The CDR3 protein is CASSQGGGTIYEQYF. DNA for the CDR3: TGCGCCAGCAGCCAAGGAGGGGGGACTATCTACGAGCAGTACTTC.

This clone showed up just once. The J gene is TRBJ2-5, the V gene TRBV10-3; the D gene is possibly TRBD2 (6 bases). CDR3 length: 11 residues. The germline V gene encodes CDR1 ENHRY and CDR2 SYGVKD. V was shortened by 10 bases and J by 5 bases, with 11 bases between the two germline ends. CDR3 bases: TGTGCCACCGGGAGAGGGGAGACCCAGTACTTC. Encoded protein: CATGRGETQYF.

The V call is TRBV19, the J call TRBJ2-5; no definite D call. V gave up 4 bases and J gave up 5 bases, with 14 bases separating them. The CDR3 has 14 amino acids. Germline CDR1 is LNHDA and CDR2 is SQIVND (reference sequence). The CDR3 DNA sequence: TGTGCCAGTAGTAAGGCCTCCCCCCGGGAGACCCAGTACTTC. Protein product: CASSKASPRETQYF.

J is TRBJ2-5 and V is TRBV5-1, with TRBD2 matching over 13 bases. Germline CDR1 and CDR2: SGHRS and YFSETQ. V shed 1 base, J shed 0 bases, and the junction held 12 bases outside the gene matches. The CDR3 has 20 amino acids. The chain's CDR3 is CASSLQGRLAGGSYQETQYF. The CDR3 DNA is TGCGCCAGCAGCTTGCAGGGGCGACTAGCGGGGGGCTCATACCAAGAGACCCAGTACTTC. Complete variable domain (other parts from reference TRBV5-1 and TRBJ2-5): KAGVTQTPRYLIKTRGQQVTLSCSPISGHRSVSWYQQTPGQGLQFLFEYFSETQRNKGNFPGRFSGRQFSNSRSEMNVSTLELGDSALYLCASSLQGRLAGGSYQETQYFGPGTRLLVL.

V gene TRBV6-5 combines with J gene TRBJ1-1; 8 bases map to TRBD1. CDR3 length: 16 residues. CDR1 is MNHEY and CDR2 is SVGAGI in the germline V gene. Trimming at V came to 4 bases and at J to 5 bases, leaving 12 bases not matched to a gene. The CDR3 nucleotides are TGTGCCAGCAGTTCCCAACGACAGGGGATATCTACTGAAGCTTTCTTT. Protein product: CASSSQRQGISTEAFF.